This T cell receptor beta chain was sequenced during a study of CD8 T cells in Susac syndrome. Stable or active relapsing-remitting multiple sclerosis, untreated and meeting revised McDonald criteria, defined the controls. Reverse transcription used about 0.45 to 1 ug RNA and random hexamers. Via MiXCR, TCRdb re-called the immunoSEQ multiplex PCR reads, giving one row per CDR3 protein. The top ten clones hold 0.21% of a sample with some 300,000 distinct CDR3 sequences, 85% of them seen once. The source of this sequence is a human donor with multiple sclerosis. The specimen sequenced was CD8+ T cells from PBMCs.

This chain's CDR3 is CASSLGQGSTYEQYF. The CDR3 nucleotides read TGTGCCAGCAGCCTTGGACAGGGGTCAACCTACGAGCAGTACTTC. The chain couples TRBV11-3 to TRBJ2-7; 9 bases agree with TRBD1. The V gene's germline CDR1 is SGHNT and CDR2 YENEEA. The CDR3 consists of 15 residues. Trimming took 5 bases from V and 2 from J; bases not matched to a gene: 7.